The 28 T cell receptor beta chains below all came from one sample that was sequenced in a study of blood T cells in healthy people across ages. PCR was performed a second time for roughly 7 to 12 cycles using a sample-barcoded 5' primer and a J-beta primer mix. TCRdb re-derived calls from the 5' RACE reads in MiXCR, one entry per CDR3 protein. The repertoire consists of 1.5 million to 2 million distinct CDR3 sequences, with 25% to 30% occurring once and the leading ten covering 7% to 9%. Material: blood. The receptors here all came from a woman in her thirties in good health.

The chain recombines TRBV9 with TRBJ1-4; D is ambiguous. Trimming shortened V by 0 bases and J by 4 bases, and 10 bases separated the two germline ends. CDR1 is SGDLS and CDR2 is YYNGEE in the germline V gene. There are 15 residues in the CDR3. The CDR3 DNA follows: TGTGCCAGCAGCGTAGCGGCAGGAAATAATGAAAAACTGTTTTTT. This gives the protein CASSVAAGNNEKLFF.

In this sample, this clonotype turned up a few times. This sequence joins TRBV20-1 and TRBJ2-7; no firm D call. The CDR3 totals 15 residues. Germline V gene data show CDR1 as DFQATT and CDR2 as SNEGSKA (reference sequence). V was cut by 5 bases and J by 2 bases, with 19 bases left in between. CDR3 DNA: TGCAGTGCTCCCAAGGGCCCAGCCGTTACCTACGAGCAGTACTTC. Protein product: CSAPKGPAVTYEQYF.

CDR3 sequence: CASSQGQPGNTIYF. CDR3 coding DNA: TGTGCCAGCAGCCAAGGACAGCCTGGAAACACCATATATTTT. The J gene is TRBJ1-3, the V gene TRBV3-1, with D possibly matching TRBD1 (5 bases). V was cut by 1 base and J by 2 bases, with 6 bases left in between. Germline V gives CDR1 LGHDT, CDR2 YNNKEL (reference sequence). The CDR3 covers 14 residues.

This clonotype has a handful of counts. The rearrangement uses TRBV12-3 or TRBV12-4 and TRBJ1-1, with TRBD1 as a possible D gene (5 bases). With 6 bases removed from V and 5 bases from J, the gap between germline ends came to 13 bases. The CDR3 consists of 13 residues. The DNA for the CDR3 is TGTGCCAGCAGAATGATGGGGGTAACTGAAGCTTTCTTT. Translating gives CASRMMGVTEAFF.

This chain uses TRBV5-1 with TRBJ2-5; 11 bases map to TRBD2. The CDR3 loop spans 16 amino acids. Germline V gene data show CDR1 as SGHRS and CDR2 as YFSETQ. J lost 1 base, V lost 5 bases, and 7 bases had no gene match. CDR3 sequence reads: CASRRSGTSGQETQYF. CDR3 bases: TGCGCCAGCAGACGTTCCGGGACTAGCGGCCAAGAGACCCAGTACTTC.

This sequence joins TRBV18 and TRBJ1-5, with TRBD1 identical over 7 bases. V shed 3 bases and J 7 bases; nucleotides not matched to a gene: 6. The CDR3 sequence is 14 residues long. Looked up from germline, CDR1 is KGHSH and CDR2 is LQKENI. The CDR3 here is CASSPDRDSQPQHF. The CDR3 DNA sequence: TGTGCCAGCTCACCTGATCGGGACAGCCAGCCCCAGCATTTT.

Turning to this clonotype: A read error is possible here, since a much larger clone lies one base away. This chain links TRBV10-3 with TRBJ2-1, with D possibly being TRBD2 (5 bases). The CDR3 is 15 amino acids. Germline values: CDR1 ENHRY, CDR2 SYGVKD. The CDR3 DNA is TGTGCCATCAGTGAGTCGAGGACTGCCTACAATAAGCAGTTCTTC. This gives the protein CAISESRTAYNKQFF.

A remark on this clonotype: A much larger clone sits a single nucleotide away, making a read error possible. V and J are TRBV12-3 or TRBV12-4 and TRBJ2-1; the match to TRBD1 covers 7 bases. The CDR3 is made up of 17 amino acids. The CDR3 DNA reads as TGTGCCAGCAGTTTAGCGAGGGACAGAATAGGGTACAATGAGCGGTTCTTC. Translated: CASSLARDRIGYNERFF.

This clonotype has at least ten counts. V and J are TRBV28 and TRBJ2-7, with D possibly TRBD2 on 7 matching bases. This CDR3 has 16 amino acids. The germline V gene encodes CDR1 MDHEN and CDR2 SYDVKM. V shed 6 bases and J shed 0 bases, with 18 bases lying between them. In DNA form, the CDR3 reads TGTGCCAGCAGATTTGGCGGGGGCGGGGGCTCCTACGAGCAGTACTTC. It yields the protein CASRFGGGGGSYEQYF.

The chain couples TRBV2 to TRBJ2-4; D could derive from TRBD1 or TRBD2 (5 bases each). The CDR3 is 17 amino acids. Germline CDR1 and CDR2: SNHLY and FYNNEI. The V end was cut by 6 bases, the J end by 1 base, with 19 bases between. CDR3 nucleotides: TGTGCCAGCAGGCTAGGGGCGGCTAGAGGGGCCAAAAACATTCAGTACTTC. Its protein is CASRLGAARGAKNIQYF.

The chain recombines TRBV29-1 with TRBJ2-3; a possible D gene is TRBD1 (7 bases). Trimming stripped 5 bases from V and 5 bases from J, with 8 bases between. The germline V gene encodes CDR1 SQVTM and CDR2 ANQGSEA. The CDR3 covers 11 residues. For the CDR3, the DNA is TGCAGCGTTCAGGGGGGAGATACGCAGTATTTT. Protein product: CSVQGGDTQYF.

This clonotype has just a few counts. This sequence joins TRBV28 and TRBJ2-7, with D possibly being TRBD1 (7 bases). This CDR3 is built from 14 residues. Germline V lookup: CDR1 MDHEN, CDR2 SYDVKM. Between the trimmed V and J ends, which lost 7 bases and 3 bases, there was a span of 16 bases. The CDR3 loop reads CASTPGGGGYEQYF. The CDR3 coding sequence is TGTGCCAGCACCCCAGGAGGGGGCGGCTACGAGCAGTACTTC.

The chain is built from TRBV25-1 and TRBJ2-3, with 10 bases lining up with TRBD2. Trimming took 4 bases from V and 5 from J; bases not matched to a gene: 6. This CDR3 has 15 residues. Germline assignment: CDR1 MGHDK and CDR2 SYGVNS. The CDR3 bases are TGTGCCAGCAGTGCGAGCGGGGGGGCCAGAGATACGCAGTATTTT. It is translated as CASSASGGARDTQYF.

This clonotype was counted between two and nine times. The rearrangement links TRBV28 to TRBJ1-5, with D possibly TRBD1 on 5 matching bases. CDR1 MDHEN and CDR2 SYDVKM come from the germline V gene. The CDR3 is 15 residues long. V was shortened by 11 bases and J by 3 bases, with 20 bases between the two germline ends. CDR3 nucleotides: TGTGCCTGTCGGGGGGGAAGCGTCGTCAATCAGCCCCAGCATTTT. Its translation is CACRGGSVVNQPQHF.

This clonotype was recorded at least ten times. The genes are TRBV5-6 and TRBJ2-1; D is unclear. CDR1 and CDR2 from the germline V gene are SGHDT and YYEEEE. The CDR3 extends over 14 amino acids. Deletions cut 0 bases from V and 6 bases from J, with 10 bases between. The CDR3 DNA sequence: TGTGCCAGCAGCTTGGCCGGTAGGGCCAATGAGCAGTTCTTC. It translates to CASSLAGRANEQFF. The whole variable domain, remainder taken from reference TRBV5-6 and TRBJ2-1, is DAGVTQSPTHLIKTRGQQVTLRCSPKSGHDTVSWYQQALGQGPQFIFQYYEEEERQRGNFPDRFSGHQFPNYSSELNVNALLLGDSALYLCASSLAGRANEQFFGPGTRLTVL.

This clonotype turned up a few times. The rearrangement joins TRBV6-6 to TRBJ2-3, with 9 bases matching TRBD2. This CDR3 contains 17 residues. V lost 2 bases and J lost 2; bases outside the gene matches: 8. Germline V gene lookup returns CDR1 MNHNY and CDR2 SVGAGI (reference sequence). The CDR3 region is CASSYGPAGGPTDTQYF. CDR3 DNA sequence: TGTGCCAGCAGTTACGGCCCAGCGGGGGGACCCACAGATACGCAGTATTTT.

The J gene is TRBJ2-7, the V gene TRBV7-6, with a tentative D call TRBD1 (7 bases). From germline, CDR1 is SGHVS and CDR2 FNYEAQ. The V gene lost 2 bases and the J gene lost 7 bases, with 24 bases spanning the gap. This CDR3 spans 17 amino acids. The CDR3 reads CASSLRPAGGSYNEQYF. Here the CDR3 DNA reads TGTGCCAGCAGCTTAAGACCCGCAGGGGGGTCCTACAATGAGCAGTACTTC.

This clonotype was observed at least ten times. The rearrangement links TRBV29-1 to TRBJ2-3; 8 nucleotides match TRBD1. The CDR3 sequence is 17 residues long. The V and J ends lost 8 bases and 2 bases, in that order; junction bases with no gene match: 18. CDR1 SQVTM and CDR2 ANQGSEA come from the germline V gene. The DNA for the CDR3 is TGCAGCATCGGACAGGGACCGAGCGTGCACCTCACAGATACGCAGTATTTT. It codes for CSIGQGPSVHLTDTQYF.

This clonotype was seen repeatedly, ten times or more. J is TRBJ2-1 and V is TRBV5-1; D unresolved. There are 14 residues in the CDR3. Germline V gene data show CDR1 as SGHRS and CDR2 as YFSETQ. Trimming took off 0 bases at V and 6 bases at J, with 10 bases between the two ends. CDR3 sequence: CASSLVVASNEQFF. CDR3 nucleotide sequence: TGCGCCAGCAGCTTGGTGGTAGCATCCAATGAGCAGTTCTTC. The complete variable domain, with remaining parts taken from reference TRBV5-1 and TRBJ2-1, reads KAGVTQTPRYLIKTRGQQVTLSCSPISGHRSVSWYQQTPGQGLQFLFEYFSETQRNKGNFPGRFSGRQFSNSRSEMNVSTLELGDSALYLCASSLVVASNEQFFGPGTRLTVL.

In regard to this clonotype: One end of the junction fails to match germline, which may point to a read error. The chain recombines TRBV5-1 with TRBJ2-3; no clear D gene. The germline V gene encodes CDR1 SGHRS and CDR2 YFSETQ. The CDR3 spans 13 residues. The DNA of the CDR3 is TGCGCCGGCAGCTTGAGGCGGACAGATACGCAGTATTTT. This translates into CAGSLRRTDTQYF. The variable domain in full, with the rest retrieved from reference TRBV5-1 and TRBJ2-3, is KAGVTQTPRYLIKTRGQQVTLSCSPISGHRSVSWYQQTPGQGLQFLFEYFSETQRNKGNFPGRFSGRQFSNSRSEMNVSTLELGDSALYLCAGSLRRTDTQYFGPGTRLTVL.

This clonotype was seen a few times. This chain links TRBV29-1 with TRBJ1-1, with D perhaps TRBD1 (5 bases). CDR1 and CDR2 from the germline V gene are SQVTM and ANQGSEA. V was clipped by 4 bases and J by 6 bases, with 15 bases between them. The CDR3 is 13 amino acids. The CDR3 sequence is CSVGTGGGAEAFF. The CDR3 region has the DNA TGCAGCGTTGGTACGGGGGGAGGCGCTGAAGCTTTCTTT.

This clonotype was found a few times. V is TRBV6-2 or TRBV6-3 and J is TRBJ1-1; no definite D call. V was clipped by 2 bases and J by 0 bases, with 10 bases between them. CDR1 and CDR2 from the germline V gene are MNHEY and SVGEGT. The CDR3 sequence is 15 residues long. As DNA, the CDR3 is TGTGCCAGCAGTTACCGGACGGTGATGAACACTGAAGCTTTCTTT. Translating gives CASSYRTVMNTEAFF.

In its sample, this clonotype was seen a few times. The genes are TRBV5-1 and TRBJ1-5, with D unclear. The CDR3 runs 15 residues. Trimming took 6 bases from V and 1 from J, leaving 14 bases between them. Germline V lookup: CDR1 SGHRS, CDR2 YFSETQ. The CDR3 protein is CASTTRRQSNQPQHF. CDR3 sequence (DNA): TGCGCCAGCACCACTCGACGCCAGAGCAATCAGCCCCAGCATTTT.

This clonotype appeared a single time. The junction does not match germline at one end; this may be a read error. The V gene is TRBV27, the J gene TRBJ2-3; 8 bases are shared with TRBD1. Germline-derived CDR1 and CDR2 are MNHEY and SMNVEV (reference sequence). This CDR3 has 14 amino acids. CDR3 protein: CASSFSGGTDAQYF. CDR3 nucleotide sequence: TGTGCCAGCAGTTTTTCAGGGGGCACAGATGCGCAGTATTTT.

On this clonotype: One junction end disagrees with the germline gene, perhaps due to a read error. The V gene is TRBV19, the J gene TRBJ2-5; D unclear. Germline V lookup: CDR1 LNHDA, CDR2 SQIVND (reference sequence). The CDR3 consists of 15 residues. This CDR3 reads CDSSGMAALKETQYF. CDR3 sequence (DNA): TGTGACAGTAGTGGAATGGCAGCACTTAAAGAGACCCAGTACTTC.

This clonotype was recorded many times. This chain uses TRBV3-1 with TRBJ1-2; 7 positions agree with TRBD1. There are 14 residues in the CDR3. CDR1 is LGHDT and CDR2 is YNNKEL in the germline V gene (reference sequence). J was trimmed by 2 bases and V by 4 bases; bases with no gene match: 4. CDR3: CASSPQGMNYGYTF. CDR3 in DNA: TGTGCCAGCAGCCCACAGGGGATGAACTATGGCTACACCTTC. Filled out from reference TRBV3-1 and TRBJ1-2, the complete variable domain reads DTAVSQTPKYLVTQMGNDKSIKCEQNLGHDTMYWYKQDSKKFLKIMFSYNNKELIINETVPNRFSPKSPDKAHLNLHINSLELGDSAVYFCASSPQGMNYGYTFGSGTRLTVV.

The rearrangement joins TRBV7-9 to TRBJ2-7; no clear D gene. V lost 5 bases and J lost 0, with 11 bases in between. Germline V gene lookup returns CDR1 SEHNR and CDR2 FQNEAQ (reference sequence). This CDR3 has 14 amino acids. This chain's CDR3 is CASSGRRYSYEQYF. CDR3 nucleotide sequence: TGTGCCAGCAGCGGGCGTCGTTACTCCTACGAGCAGTACTTC.

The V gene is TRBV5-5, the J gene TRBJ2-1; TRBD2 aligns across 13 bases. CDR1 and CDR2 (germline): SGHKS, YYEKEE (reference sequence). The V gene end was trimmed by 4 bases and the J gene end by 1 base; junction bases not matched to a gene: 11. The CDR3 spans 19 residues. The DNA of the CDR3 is TGTGCCAGCAGCGTTAGGGGACTAGCGGGGACGAGTTCCTACAATGAGCAGTTCTTC. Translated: CASSVRGLAGTSSYNEQFF.